The clone carrying this T cell receptor (beta chain) was detected a few times. Its specificity is unknown. Two oligonucleotides, mixed equimolar, formed the beta constant-region primer covering TRBC1 and TRBC2. The ligated cDNA underwent four PCR rounds using SP2 and nested alpha and beta constant-region primers. TCRdb reanalysed the UMI-ligation and nested PCR reads using MiXCR and keeps one entry per CDR3 protein. The table includes tens of thousands of distinct CDR3 sequences, approximately 14% detected once. This entry is derived from a study of naive and memory T cell subsets. General observations from the study: Over 85% of naive TCR sequences appeared only once, unlike memory subsets. No ground truth validated the naive and memory repertoire findings. Diversity fell and Gini index rose from naive through CM, EM, EMRA.

V lost 3 bases to trimming and J lost 0 bases, with 8 bases between them. In germline, CDR1 is KGHSH, CDR2 LQKENI. The length of the CDR3 is 14 residues. The chain links TRBV18 to TRBJ1-1; D is possibly TRBD1 (6 bases). Sequenced input: central memory CD4+ T cells from blood. The source is a human donor in good health. For the CDR3, the DNA is TGTGCCAGCTCACCGGACAGACTGAACACTGAAGCTTTCTTT. Its translation is CASSPDRLNTEAFF. Full variable domain (outside the CDR3, taken from reference TRBV18 and TRBJ1-1): NAGVMQNPRHLVRRRGQEARLRCSPMKGHSHVYWYRQLPEEGLKFMVYLQKENIIDESGMPKERFSAEFPKEGPSILRIQQVVRGDSAAYFCASSPDRLNTEAFFGQGTRLTVV.